The 3 T cell receptor beta chains given below trace back to one sample, sequenced in a study of T cell responses to AZD1222 COVID-19 vaccine. The assay was immunoSEQ multiplex PCR, and TCRdb's table has in-frame clones only and misses some. Of 130,000 to 150,000 clones in the sample, around 88% were seen once. Sequencing was performed on peripheral blood, taken on day 0 of AZD1222 vaccination. The receptor set was obtained from an adult in good health.

The rearrangement links TRBV6-2 or TRBV6-3 to TRBJ1-2; D not resolved. Per the germline V gene, CDR1 is MNHEY and CDR2 is SVGEGT. Deletions cut 2 bases from V and 6 bases from J, with 4 bases between. The CDR3 sequence is 11 residues long. The chain's CDR3 is CASSYDDGYTF. For the CDR3, the DNA is TGTGCCAGCAGTTACGACGATGGCTACACCTTC.

The V gene is TRBV11-3, the J gene TRBJ2-1; no clear D gene. Germline assignment: CDR1 SGHNT and CDR2 YENEEA. The CDR3 totals 11 residues. V was clipped by 5 bases and J by 5 bases, with 4 bases between them. This CDR3 reads CASSAHNEQFF. For the CDR3, the DNA is TGTGCCAGCAGCGCTCACAATGAGCAGTTCTTC.

The chain links TRBV21-1 to TRBJ2-2; the DNA was not compared with TRBD2, the D call given in the table. TRBV21-1 is a pseudogene. CDR3 length: 16 amino acids. CDR3 in DNA: TGTGCCAGCAGCAAAGGCAACTGTGCCACCGCCGGGGAGCTGTTTTTT. Translated: CASSKGNCATAGELFF.